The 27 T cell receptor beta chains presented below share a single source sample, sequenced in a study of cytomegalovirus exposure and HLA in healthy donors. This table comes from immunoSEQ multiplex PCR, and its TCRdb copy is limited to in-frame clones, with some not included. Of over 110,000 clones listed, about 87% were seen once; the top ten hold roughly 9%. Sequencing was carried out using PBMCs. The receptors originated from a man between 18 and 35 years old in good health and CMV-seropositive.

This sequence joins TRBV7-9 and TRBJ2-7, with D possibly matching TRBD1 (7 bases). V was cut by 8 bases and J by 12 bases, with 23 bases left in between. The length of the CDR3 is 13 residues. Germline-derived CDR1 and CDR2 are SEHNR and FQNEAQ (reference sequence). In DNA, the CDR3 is TGTGCCAGCTCGGAGGGGACAGATGTCCTGCGGTACTTC. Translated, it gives CASSEGTDVLRYF.

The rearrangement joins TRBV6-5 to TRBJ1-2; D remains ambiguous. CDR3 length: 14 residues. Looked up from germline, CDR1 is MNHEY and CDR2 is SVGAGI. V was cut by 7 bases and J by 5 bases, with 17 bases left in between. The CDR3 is CASITFGRSYGYTF. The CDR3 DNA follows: TGTGCCAGCATTACCTTCGGAAGGAGTTATGGCTACACCTTC.

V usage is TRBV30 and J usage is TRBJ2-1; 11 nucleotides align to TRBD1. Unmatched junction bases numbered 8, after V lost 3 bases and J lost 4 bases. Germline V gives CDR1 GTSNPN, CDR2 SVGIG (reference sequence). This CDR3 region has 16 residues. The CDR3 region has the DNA TGTGCCTGGAGCCTACACCGGGACAGGGGGTACAATGAGCAGTTCTTC. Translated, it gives CAWSLHRDRGYNEQFF. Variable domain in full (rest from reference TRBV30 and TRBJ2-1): SQTIHQWPATLVQPVGSPLSLECTVEGTSNPNLYWYRQAAGRGLQLLFYSVGIGQISSEVPQNLSASRPQDRQFILSSKKLLLSDSGFYLCAWSLHRDRGYNEQFFGPGTRLTVL.

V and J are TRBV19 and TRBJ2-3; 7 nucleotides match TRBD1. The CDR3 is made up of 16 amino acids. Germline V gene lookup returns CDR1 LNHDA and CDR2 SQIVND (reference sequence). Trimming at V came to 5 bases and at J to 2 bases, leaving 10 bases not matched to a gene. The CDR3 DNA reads TGTGCCAGTAGTCTAACCTCAGGGGGATACACAGATACGCAGTATTTT. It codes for CASSLTSGGYTDTQYF.

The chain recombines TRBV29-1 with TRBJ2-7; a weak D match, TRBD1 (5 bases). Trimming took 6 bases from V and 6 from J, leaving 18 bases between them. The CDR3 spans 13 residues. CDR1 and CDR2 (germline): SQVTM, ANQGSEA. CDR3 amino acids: CSVSGPTISEQYF. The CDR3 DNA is TGCAGCGTATCAGGGCCTACGATATCCGAGCAGTACTTC.

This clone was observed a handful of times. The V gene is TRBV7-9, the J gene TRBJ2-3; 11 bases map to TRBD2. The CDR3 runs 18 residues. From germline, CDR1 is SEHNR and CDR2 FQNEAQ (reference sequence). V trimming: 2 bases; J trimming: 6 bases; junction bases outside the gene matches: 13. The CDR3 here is CASSLPYRLAGTGDTQYF. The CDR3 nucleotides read TGTGCCAGCAGCTTACCTTACCGACTAGCGGGGACGGGGGATACGCAGTATTTT.

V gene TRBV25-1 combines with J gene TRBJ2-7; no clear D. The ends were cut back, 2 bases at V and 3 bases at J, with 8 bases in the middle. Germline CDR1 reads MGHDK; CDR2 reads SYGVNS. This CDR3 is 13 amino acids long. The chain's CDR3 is CASSEAGYYEQYF. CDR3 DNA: TGTGCCAGCAGTGAAGCCGGGTACTACGAGCAGTACTTC.

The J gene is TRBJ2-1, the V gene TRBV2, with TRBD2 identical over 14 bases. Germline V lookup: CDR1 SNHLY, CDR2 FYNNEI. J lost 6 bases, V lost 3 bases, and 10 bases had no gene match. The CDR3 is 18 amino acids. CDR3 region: CASSDPGGGTSGSNEQFF. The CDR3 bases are TGTGCCAGCAGTGACCCCGGGGGGGGGACTAGCGGGAGCAATGAGCAGTTCTTC.

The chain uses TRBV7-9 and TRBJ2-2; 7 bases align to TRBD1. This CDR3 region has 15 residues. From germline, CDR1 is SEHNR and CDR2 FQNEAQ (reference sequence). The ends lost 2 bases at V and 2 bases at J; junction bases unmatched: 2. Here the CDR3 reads CASSLQGENTGELFF. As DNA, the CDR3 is TGTGCCAGCAGCTTACAGGGGGAAAACACCGGGGAGCTGTTTTTT.

The CDR3 loop is CASRLLQGAGETQYF. Written as DNA, the CDR3 is TGCGCCAGCAGACTCCTCCAGGGGGCAGGAGAGACCCAGTACTTC. The rearrangement links TRBV4-1 to TRBJ2-5; 8 nucleotides match TRBD1. The CDR3 extends over 15 amino acids. From germline, CDR1 is MGHRA and CDR2 YSYEKL. The junction had 10 bases not matched to a gene; V was cut back by 6 bases and J by 4 bases.

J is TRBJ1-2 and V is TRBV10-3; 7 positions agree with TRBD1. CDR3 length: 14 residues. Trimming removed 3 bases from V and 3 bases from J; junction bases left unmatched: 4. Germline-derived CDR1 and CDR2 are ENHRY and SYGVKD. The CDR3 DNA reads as TGTGCCATCAGTGACACAGGGGACGACTATGGCTACACCTTC. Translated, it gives CAISDTGDDYGYTF.

The CDR3 region has the DNA TGTGCCAGCAGTGAAGACAGGTTGGGTGAAGCTTTCTTT. It specifies CASSEDRLGEAFF. The genes are TRBV2 and TRBJ1-1; possible D gene TRBD1, 5 bases. The CDR3 is 13 residues long. Between the trimmed V and J ends, which lost 1 base and 7 bases, there was a span of 10 bases. Germline V gene sequence: CDR1 SNHLY, CDR2 FYNNEI.

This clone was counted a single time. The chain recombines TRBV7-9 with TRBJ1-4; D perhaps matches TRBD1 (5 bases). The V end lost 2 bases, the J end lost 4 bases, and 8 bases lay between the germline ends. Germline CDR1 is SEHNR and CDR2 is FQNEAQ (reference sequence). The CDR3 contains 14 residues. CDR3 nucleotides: TGTGCCAGCAGCTTACTCGGGGGTAATGAAAAACTGTTTTTT. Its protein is CASSLLGGNEKLFF.

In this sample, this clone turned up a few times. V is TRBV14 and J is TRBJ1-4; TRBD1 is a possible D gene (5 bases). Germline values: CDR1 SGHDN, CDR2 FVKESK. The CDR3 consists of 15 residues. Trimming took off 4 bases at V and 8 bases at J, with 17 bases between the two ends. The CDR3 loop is CASSPLARENEKLFF. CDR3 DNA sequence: TGTGCCAGCAGCCCCCTCGCCAGGGAAAACGAAAAACTGTTTTTT. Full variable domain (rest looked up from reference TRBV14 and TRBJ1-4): EAGVTQFPSHSVIEKGQTVTLRCDPISGHDNLYWYRRVMGKEIKFLLHFVKESKQDESGMPNNRFLAERTGGTYSTLKVQPAELEDSGVYFCASSPLARENEKLFFGSGTQLSVL.

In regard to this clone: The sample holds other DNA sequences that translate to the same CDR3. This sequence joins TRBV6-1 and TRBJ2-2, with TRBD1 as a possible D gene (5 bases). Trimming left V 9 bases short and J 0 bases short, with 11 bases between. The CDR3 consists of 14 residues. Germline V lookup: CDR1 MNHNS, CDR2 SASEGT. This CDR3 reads CASRLTANTGELFF. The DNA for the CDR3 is TGTGCCAGTAGGTTGACAGCGAACACCGGGGAGCTGTTTTTT.

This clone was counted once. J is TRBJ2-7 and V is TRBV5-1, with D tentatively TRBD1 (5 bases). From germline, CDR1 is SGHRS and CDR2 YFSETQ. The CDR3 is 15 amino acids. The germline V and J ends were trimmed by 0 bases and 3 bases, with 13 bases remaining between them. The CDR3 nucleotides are TGCGCCAGCAGCTTGGGAGCAGGGTCTCTCTACGAGCAGTACTTC. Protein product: CASSLGAGSLYEQYF.

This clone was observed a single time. The CDR3 region has the DNA TGTGCCAGCAGTTTTGGCGGGGATTACAATGAGCAGTTCTTC. Amino acids: CASSFGGDYNEQFF. J is TRBJ2-1 and V is TRBV27; a possible D gene is TRBD2 (6 bases). The CDR3 runs to 14 residues. V lost 3 bases and J lost 4, with 10 bases in between. CDR1 and CDR2 (germline): MNHEY, SMNVEV (reference sequence).

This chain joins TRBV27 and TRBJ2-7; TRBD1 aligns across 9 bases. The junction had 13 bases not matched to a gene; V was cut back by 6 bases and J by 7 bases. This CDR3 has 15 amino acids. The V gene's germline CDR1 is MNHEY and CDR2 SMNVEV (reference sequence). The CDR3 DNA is TGTGCCAGCAGACTGGACAGGGGCTCCGGGTGGGAGCAGTACTTC. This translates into CASRLDRGSGWEQYF.

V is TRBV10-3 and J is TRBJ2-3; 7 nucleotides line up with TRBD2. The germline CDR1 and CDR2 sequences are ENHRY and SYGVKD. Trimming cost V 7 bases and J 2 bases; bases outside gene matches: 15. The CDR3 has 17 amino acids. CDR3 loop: CAIKNGGASGYTDTQYF. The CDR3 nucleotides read TGTGCCATCAAAAATGGAGGTGCTAGCGGTTACACAGATACGCAGTATTTT.

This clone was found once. This chain's CDR3 is CASSLDRYPTNQPQHF. The CDR3 DNA reads as TGTGCCAGCAGTTTGGACAGGTACCCTACAAATCAGCCCCAGCATTTT. J is TRBJ1-5 and V is TRBV6-5; TRBD1 aligns across 7 bases. Germline-derived CDR1 and CDR2 are MNHEY and SVGAGI. The CDR3 extends over 16 amino acids. Losses at the gene ends were 4 bases for V and 4 bases for J; bases not matched to a gene: 10.

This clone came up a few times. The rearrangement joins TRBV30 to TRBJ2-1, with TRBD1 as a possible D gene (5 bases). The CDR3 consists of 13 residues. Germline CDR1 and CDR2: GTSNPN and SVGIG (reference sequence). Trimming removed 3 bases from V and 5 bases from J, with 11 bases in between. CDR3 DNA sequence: TGTGCCTGGAGGGGGCGGAGAGACAATGAGCAGTTCTTC. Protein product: CAWRGRRDNEQFF.

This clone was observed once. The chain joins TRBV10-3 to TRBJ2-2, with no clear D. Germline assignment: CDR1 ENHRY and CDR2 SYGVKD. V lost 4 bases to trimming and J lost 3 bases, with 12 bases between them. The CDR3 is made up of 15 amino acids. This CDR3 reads CAISGPKADTGELFF. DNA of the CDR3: TGTGCCATCAGTGGGCCAAAGGCGGACACCGGGGAGCTGTTTTTT.

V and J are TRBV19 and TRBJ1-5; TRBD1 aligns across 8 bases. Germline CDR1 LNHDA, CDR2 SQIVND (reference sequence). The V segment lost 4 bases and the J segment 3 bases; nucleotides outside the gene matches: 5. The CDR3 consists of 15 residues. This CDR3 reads CASSTGTGSNQPQHF. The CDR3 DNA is TGTGCCAGTAGTACCGGGACAGGCTCCAATCAGCCCCAGCATTTT.

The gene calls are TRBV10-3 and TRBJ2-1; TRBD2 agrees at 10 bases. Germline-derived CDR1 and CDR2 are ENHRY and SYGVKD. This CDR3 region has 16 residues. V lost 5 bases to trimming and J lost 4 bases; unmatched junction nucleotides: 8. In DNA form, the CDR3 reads TGTGCCATCAGTAGCTCCGGGACTAGCGCGTACAATGAGCAGTTCTTC. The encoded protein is CAISSSGTSAYNEQFF.

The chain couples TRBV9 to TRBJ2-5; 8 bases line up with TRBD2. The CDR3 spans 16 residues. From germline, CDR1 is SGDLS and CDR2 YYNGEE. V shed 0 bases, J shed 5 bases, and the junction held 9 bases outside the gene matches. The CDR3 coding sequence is TGTGCCAGCAGCGTAGAGAGCGGGAGTGTCAAGGAGACCCAGTACTTC. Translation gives CASSVESGSVKETQYF.

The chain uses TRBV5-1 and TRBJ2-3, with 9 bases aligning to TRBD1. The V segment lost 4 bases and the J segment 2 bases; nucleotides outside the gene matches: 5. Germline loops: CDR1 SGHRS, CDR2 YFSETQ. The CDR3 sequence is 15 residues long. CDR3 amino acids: CASSPRQGVTDTQYF. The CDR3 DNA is TGCGCCAGCAGCCCGCGACAGGGGGTCACAGATACGCAGTATTTT. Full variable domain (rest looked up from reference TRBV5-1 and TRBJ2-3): KAGVTQTPRYLIKTRGQQVTLSCSPISGHRSVSWYQQTPGQGLQFLFEYFSETQRNKGNFPGRFSGRQFSNSRSEMNVSTLELGDSALYLCASSPRQGVTDTQYFGPGTRLTVL.

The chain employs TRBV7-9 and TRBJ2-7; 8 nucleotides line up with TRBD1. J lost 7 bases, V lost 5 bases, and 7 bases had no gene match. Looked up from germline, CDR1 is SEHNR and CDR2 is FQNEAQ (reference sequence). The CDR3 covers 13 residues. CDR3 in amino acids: CASSEDREWEQYF. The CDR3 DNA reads TGTGCCAGCAGCGAGGACAGGGAGTGGGAGCAGTACTTC. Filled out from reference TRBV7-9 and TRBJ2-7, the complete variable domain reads DTGVSQNPRHKITKRGQNVTFRCDPISEHNRLYWYRQTLGQGPEFLTYFQNEAQLEKSRLLSDRFSAERPKGSFSTLEIQRTEQGDSAMYLCASSEDREWEQYFGPGTRLTVT.